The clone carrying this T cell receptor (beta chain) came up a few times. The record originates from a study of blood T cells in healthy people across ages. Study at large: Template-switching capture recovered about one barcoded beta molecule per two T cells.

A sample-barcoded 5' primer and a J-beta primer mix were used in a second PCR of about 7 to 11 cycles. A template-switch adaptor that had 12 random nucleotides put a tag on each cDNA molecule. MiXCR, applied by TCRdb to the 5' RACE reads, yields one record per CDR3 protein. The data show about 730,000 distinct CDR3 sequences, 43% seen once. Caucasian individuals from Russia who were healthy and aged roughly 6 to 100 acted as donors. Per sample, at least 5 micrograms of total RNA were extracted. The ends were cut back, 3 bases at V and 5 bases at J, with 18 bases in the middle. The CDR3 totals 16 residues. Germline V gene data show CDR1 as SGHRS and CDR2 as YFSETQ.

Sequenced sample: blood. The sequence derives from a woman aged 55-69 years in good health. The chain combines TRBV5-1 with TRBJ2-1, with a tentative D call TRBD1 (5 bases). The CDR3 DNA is TGCGCCAGCAGCTCTTGGGTGCAGGGTCTACACAATGAGCAGTTCTTC. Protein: CASSSWVQGLHNEQFF.